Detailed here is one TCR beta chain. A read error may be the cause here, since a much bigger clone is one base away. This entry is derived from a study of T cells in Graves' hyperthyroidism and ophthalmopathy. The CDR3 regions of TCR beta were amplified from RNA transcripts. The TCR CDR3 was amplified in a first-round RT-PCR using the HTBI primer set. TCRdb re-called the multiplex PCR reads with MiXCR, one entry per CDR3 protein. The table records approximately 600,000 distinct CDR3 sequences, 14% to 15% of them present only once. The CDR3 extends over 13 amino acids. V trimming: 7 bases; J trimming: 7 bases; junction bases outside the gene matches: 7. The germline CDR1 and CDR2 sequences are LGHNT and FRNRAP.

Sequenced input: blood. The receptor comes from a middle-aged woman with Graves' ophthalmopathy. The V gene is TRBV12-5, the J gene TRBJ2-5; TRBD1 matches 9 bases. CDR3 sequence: CASASGQGGTQYF. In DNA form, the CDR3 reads TGTGCTAGTGCCTCGGGACAGGGTGGGACCCAGTACTTC.